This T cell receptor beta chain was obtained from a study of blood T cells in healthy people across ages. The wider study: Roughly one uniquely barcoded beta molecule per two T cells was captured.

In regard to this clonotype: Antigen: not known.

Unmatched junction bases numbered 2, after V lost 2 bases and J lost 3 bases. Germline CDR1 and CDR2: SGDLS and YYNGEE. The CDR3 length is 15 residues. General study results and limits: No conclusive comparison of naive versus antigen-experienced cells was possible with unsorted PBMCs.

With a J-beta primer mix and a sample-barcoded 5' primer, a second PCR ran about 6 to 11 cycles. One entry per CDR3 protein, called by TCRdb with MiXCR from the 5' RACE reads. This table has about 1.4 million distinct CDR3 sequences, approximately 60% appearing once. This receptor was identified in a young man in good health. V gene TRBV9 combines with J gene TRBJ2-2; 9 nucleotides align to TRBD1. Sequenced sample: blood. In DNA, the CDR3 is TGTGCCAGCAGCGTGACAGGGGGGGACACCGGGGAGCTGTTTTTT. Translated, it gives CASSVTGGDTGELFF. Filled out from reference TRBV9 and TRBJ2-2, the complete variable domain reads DSGVTQTPKHLITATGQRVTLRCSPRSGDLSVYWYQQSLDQGLQFLIQYYNGEERAKGNILERFSAQQFPDLHSELNLSSLELGDSALYFCASSVTGGDTGELFFGEGSRLTVL.